A single sample gave rise to the 31 T cell receptor beta chains below, sequenced in a study of T-cell reconstitution after alpha-beta-depleted transplantation in children. Preparing the TCRbeta library involved the use of unique molecular identifiers. TCRdb fed the PCR reads into MiXCR, producing one record per CDR3 protein. Among 75,000 to 90,000 distinct CDR3 sequences listed, 13% to 15% were seen once. Material: PBMCs, mostly from graft donor cells, obtained 180 days after TCRalphabeta/CD19-depleted stem cell transplant. These receptors came from a male patient between 2 and 10 years old who had a stem cell transplant for acute lymphoblastic leukemia, so the T cells may come from the graft donor.

This clonotype was seen only a few times. This sequence joins TRBV11-2 and TRBJ1-1, with a weak D call TRBD1 (5 bases). Deletions cut 7 bases from V and 2 bases from J, with 17 bases between. Germline loops: CDR1 SGHAT, CDR2 FQNNGV. CDR3 length equals 15 residues. CDR3 loop: CASTPGRKGNTEAFF. CDR3 DNA sequence: TGTGCCAGCACCCCAGGGCGTAAGGGAAACACTGAAGCTTTCTTT.

This clonotype came up many times. The CDR3 nucleotides read TGTGCCAGCTCATCGGGACTACTTCTCGAGCAGTACTTC. Protein sequence: CASSSGLLLEQYF. J is TRBJ2-7 and V is TRBV18; 7 bases align to TRBD2. Germline lookup yields CDR1 KGHSH and CDR2 LQKENI. The V gene end was trimmed by 5 bases and the J gene end by 6 bases; junction bases not matched to a gene: 7. There are 13 residues in the CDR3.

This clonotype was detected only a few times. The chain recombines TRBV20-1 with TRBJ2-1; D possibly corresponds to TRBD2 (6 bases). This CDR3 contains 15 residues. Germline loops: CDR1 DFQATT, CDR2 SNEGSKA (reference sequence). V lost 2 bases and J 0 bases, leaving 11 bases between the germline ends. CDR3 in amino acids: CSARLALSSYNEQFF. Written as DNA, the CDR3 is TGCAGTGCTAGACTAGCGTTAAGCTCCTACAATGAGCAGTTCTTC.

This chain links TRBV28 with TRBJ2-7; no firm D call. V gave up 3 bases and J gave up 11 bases, with 11 bases separating them. CDR3 length: 11 residues. Germline V gives CDR1 MDHEN, CDR2 SYDVKM. CDR3 loop: CASSFVGKEYF. The CDR3 region has the DNA TGTGCCAGCAGTTTTGTTGGGAAGGAGTACTTC.

The rearrangement joins TRBV28 to TRBJ2-7; no clear D. This CDR3 region has 12 residues. Trimming left V 5 bases short and J 2 bases short, with 7 bases between. Germline CDR1 reads MDHEN; CDR2 reads SYDVKM. CDR3: CASSPLAYEQYF. The CDR3 DNA is TGTGCCAGCAGTCCTCTAGCCTACGAGCAGTACTTC.

The genes are TRBV20-1 and TRBJ2-7, with D possibly being TRBD1 (6 bases). Germline V gene sequence: CDR1 DFQATT, CDR2 SNEGSKA (reference sequence). Trimming took off 4 bases at V and 4 bases at J, with 11 bases between the two ends. This CDR3 is 12 amino acids long. Here the CDR3 reads CSAKTGKYEQYF. CDR3 nucleotide sequence: TGCAGTGCTAAGACAGGCAAATACGAGCAGTACTTC.

This CDR3 is CASTSQTGAYEQYF. CDR3 nucleotide sequence: TGTGCCAGCACTTCGCAGACAGGGGCCTACGAGCAGTACTTC. The chain joins TRBV28 to TRBJ2-7; 8 bases align to TRBD1. Germline V gives CDR1 MDHEN, CDR2 SYDVKM. With 7 bases clipped from V and 2 bases from J, the junction kept 7 bases outside the gene matches. The CDR3 is 14 amino acids.

This clonotype was picked up a small number of times. The chain carries TRBV5-1 and TRBJ1-6; perhaps TRBD1 as D (5 bases). This CDR3 region has 14 residues. V shed 3 bases and J shed 7 bases, with 11 bases lying between them. CDR1 is SGHRS, CDR2 YFSETQ, per germline. In DNA, the CDR3 is TGCGCCAGCAGCTCGGGACCGTCGAATTCACCCCTCCACTTT. Its protein is CASSSGPSNSPLHF.

This clonotype was counted a few times. A read error may account for a junction end that differs from germline. J is TRBJ2-1 and V is TRBV25-1, with TRBD1 matching 8 bases. Germline CDR1 reads MGHDK; CDR2 reads SYGVNS. This CDR3 spans 14 amino acids. The CDR3 sequence: CASRDRGGYNEQFF. The CDR3 DNA is TGTGCCAGCCGTGACAGGGGTGGGTACAATGAGCAGTTCTTC.

This clonotype has more than one count but fewer than ten. The chain links TRBV19 to TRBJ1-1, with D possibly matching TRBD1 (6 bases). The CDR3 is 15 residues long. V lost 3 bases and J lost 1, with 12 bases in between. The V gene's germline CDR1 is LNHDA and CDR2 SQIVND (reference sequence). The CDR3, as DNA: TGTGCCAGTAGTATGGGAGCAGGGGCGAACACTGAAGCTTTCTTT. Translation gives CASSMGAGANTEAFF.

This clonotype was observed a few times. The chain uses TRBV24-1 and TRBJ2-1, with D perhaps assigned TRBD1 or TRBD2 (5 bases each). Germline V gene sequence: CDR1 KGHDR, CDR2 SFDVKD. The CDR3 is 17 residues long. The V and J ends lost 2 bases and 5 bases respectively, with 18 bases between them. CDR3 in DNA: TGTGCCACCAGTGATTCTCTGGCCGGGACGGCTCACAATGAGCAGTTCTTC. This sequence encodes CATSDSLAGTAHNEQFF.

This clonotype came up a few times. V is TRBV10-3 and J is TRBJ1-1; TRBD1 agrees at 8 bases. CDR3 length: 12 residues. CDR1 ENHRY and CDR2 SYGVKD come from the germline V gene. J gave up 8 bases and V 8 bases, and 7 bases lay outside the gene matches. CDR3 sequence: CAIPDRAGEAFF. In DNA form, the CDR3 reads TGTGCCATCCCGGACAGGGCAGGGGAAGCTTTCTTT.

The chain recombines TRBV5-1 with TRBJ2-7; no reliable D call. V was clipped by 1 base and J by 5 bases, with 10 bases between them. Germline V CDR1 and CDR2: SGHRS, YFSETQ. There are 13 residues in the CDR3. CDR3 bases: TGCGCCAGCAGCTTGCTGCAGGCCCACGAGCAGTACTTC. Translated: CASSLLQAHEQYF. Full variable domain (outside the CDR3, taken from reference TRBV5-1 and TRBJ2-7): KAGVTQTPRYLIKTRGQQVTLSCSPISGHRSVSWYQQTPGQGLQFLFEYFSETQRNKGNFPGRFSGRQFSNSRSEMNVSTLELGDSALYLCASSLLQAHEQYFGPGTRLTVT.

This clonotype was seen at least ten times. The chain couples TRBV29-1 to TRBJ2-6; D remains unclear. The germline CDR1 and CDR2 sequences are SQVTM and ANQGSEA. Trimming took 6 bases from V and 1 from J, leaving 10 bases between them. This CDR3 is 14 amino acids long. The CDR3 spells CSVAKGSGANVLTF. In DNA form, the CDR3 reads TGCAGCGTAGCCAAGGGTTCTGGGGCCAACGTCCTGACTTTC.

The chain is built from TRBV6-1 and TRBJ2-7; D perhaps matches TRBD1 (5 bases). This CDR3 region has 14 residues. Germline CDR1 reads MNHNS; CDR2 reads SASEGT. V dropped 6 bases and J dropped 5 bases, with 17 bases sitting between them. CDR3: CASSAREKRDEQYF. DNA of the CDR3: TGTGCCAGCAGCGCCAGGGAAAAGAGAGACGAGCAGTACTTC.

The CDR3 nucleotides are TGTGCCTGGAACAAGGGAAGTTACCTAGCCAAAAACATTCAGTACTTC. This translates into CAWNKGSYLAKNIQYF. The chain links TRBV30 to TRBJ2-4; D is uncertain. The CDR3 contains 16 residues. From germline, CDR1 is GTSNPN and CDR2 SVGIG (reference sequence). Trimming stripped 4 bases from V and 0 bases from J, with 16 bases between.

The CDR3: CASSFGASNYGYTF. As DNA, the CDR3 is TGCGCCAGCAGCTTCGGGGCTTCAAACTATGGCTACACCTTC. The V gene is TRBV5-1, the J gene TRBJ1-2; D possibly corresponds to TRBD1 (5 bases). V lost 2 bases and J lost 2, with 10 bases in between. In germline, CDR1 is SGHRS, CDR2 YFSETQ. The CDR3 has 14 amino acids.

The V and J genes are TRBV10-3 and TRBJ2-1, with D unclear. The CDR3 sequence is 11 residues long. Trimming took 7 bases from V and 5 from J, leaving 6 bases between them. Per the germline V gene, CDR1 is ENHRY and CDR2 is SYGVKD. The CDR3 bases are TGTGCCATCACCGCTAACAATGAGCAGTTCTTC. It yields the protein CAITANNEQFF.

The V and J genes are TRBV18 and TRBJ2-5; possibly TRBD1 for D (6 bases). Germline lookup yields CDR1 KGHSH and CDR2 LQKENI. V was trimmed by 5 bases and J by 0 bases, leaving 13 bases between them. The CDR3 is made up of 15 amino acids. CDR3 DNA sequence: TGTGCCAGCTCAGAGGACAGCCTCTACCAAGAGACCCAGTACTTC. The encoded protein is CASSEDSLYQETQYF.

This clonotype has just a few counts. CDR3 DNA: TGCAGCGTTGAAGTGTGGAGGGGATCGGGCACTGAAGCTTTCTTT. Protein product: CSVEVWRGSGTEAFF. This rearrangement joins TRBV29-1 to TRBJ1-1; possible D gene TRBD1, 5 bases. Germline V lookup: CDR1 SQVTM, CDR2 ANQGSEA. V was clipped by 1 base and J by 4 bases, with 16 bases between them. The CDR3 sequence is 15 residues long.

The chain links TRBV24-1 to TRBJ2-3; D is possibly TRBD1 (5 bases). CDR1 is KGHDR, CDR2 SFDVKD, per germline. The CDR3 loop spans 15 amino acids. V lost 0 bases, J lost 5 bases, and 11 bases lay in between. The CDR3 reads CATSDLMQGGDTQYF. CDR3 nucleotide sequence: TGTGCCACCAGTGATTTGATGCAGGGCGGAGATACGCAGTATTTT.

This clonotype appeared a few times. This chain links TRBV24-1 with TRBJ1-2; D is uncertain. The V end lost 3 bases, the J end lost 4 bases, and 8 bases lay between the germline ends. The CDR3 sequence is 13 residues long. In germline, CDR1 is KGHDR, CDR2 SFDVKD. The CDR3 here is CATSDPGIYGYTF. The CDR3 region has the DNA TGTGCCACCAGTGATCCCGGGATCTATGGCTACACCTTC.

The chain links TRBV9 to TRBJ2-5; 7 nucleotides agree with TRBD1. The germline CDR1 and CDR2 sequences are SGDLS and YYNGEE. This CDR3 has 16 amino acids. V gave up 0 bases and J gave up 1 base; unmatched junction bases: 6. The CDR3 reads CASSVVTNRGQETQYF. The CDR3 DNA reads as TGTGCCAGCAGCGTAGTGACTAACAGGGGCCAAGAGACCCAGTACTTC. Full variable domain (rest looked up from reference TRBV9 and TRBJ2-5): DSGVTQTPKHLITATGQRVTLRCSPRSGDLSVYWYQQSLDQGLQFLIQYYNGEERAKGNILERFSAQQFPDLHSELNLSSLELGDSALYFCASSVVTNRGQETQYFGPGTRLLVL.

The table lists this clonotype with a few counts. The J gene is TRBJ1-2, the V gene TRBV6-5; TRBD1 matches at 8 bases. Per germline, CDR1 MNHEY and CDR2 SVGAGI. Trimming took 8 bases from V and 6 from J; bases not matched to a gene: 5. The CDR3 is 12 residues long. CDR3 in DNA: TGTGCCAGCGAGACAGGGGAAGATGGCTACACCTTC. Its translation: CASETGEDGYTF.

This clonotype appeared a few times. V usage is TRBV5-1 and J usage is TRBJ2-7; D gene unclear. Germline CDR1 SGHRS, CDR2 YFSETQ. V was cut by 4 bases and J by 2 bases, with 22 bases left in between. CDR3 length: 17 amino acids. The CDR3 region is CASSLHPTNRLPYEQYF. The DNA for the CDR3 is TGCGCCAGCAGCCTCCACCCTACCAATCGGTTGCCCTACGAGCAGTACTTC.

This clonotype was seen more than once but under ten times. This rearrangement joins TRBV5-1 to TRBJ2-6; unclear D gene. V lost 6 bases and J lost 4, with 14 bases in between. Germline CDR1 reads SGHRS; CDR2 reads YFSETQ. This CDR3 is 15 amino acids long. Here the CDR3 reads CASTALAGGANVLTF. CDR3 DNA: TGCGCCAGCACCGCCTTAGCTGGAGGGGCCAACGTCCTGACTTTC.

This clonotype was observed many times. The chain has TRBV6-5 and TRBJ1-2, with a tentative D call TRBD1 (6 bases). This CDR3 region has 16 residues. Looked up from germline, CDR1 is MNHEY and CDR2 is SVGAGI. V was clipped by 0 bases and J by 4 bases, with 15 bases between them. CDR3 loop: CASSYSIFGDTYGYTF. DNA for the CDR3: TGTGCCAGCAGTTACTCCATATTCGGGGACACCTATGGCTACACCTTC.

The sample holds a few counts of this clonotype. The V and J genes are TRBV12-3 or TRBV12-4 and TRBJ1-3; D unresolved. This CDR3 is 13 amino acids long. V lost 0 bases to trimming and J lost 9 bases, with 9 bases between them. The DNA for the CDR3 is TGTGCCAGCAGTTTAGCCCCACCGGGCACCATATATTTT. This translates into CASSLAPPGTIYF.

This clonotype was detected a few times. The chain is built from TRBV18 and TRBJ2-3; D uncertain. CDR3 length: 15 residues. Per the germline V gene, CDR1 is KGHSH and CDR2 is LQKENI. Trimming left V 1 base short and J 0 bases short, with 8 bases between. The DNA of the CDR3 is TGTGCCAGCTCACCACGAAGGTCTAGCACAGATACGCAGTATTTT. This codes for CASSPRRSSTDTQYF.

This clonotype was seen more than once but under ten times. The chain has TRBV10-3 and TRBJ1-2; no firm D call. Trimming took 3 bases from V and 7 from J, leaving 12 bases between them. CDR3 size: 13 residues. CDR1 is ENHRY, CDR2 SYGVKD, per germline. For the CDR3, the DNA is TGTGCCATCAGTGAAAAGGGAATCTTTGGCTACACCTTC. This codes for CAISEKGIFGYTF.

The chain recombines TRBV5-5 with TRBJ2-3; a possible D gene is TRBD2 (5 bases). This CDR3 is built from 16 residues. The V end lost 0 bases, the J end lost 0 bases, and 11 bases lay between the germline ends. CDR1 is SGHKS and CDR2 is YYEKEE in the germline V gene (reference sequence). CDR3 bases: TGTGCCAGCAGCTTGGCCGGAGGCAGTAGCACAGATACGCAGTATTTT. This sequence encodes CASSLAGGSSTDTQYF.